This TCR beta chain is drawn from a study of graft-versus-host responses after intestinal transplantation. Study context: In this cohort, recipients had multivisceral, liver-intestinal, or isolated intestinal transplants.

Points on this clone: Antigen: not known.

J gave up 3 bases and V 5 bases, and 6 bases lay outside the gene matches. CDR3 length: 15 amino acids. Germline CDR1 is KGHSH and CDR2 is LQKENI. TCRdb's copy holds only in-frame clones and misses some; the assay was immunoSEQ multiplex PCR. The data contain roughly 75,000 clones, about nine tenths of them seen just once; the ten biggest clones take up over 0.095%. The chain couples TRBV18 to TRBJ2-7, with TRBD2 identical over 11 bases. Sequenced material: unstimulated CD4+ T cells sorted from spleen or lymph node cells, taken before intestinal transplant. The TCR comes from a human donor who received an intestinal transplant. CDR3 sequence (DNA): TGTGCCAGCTCAATAGCGGGGGGGCCGGACTACGAGCAGTACTTC. Amino acids: CASSIAGGPDYEQYF. The full variable domain, with the rest looked up from reference TRBV18 and TRBJ2-7, is NAGVMQNPRHLVRRRGQEARLRCSPMKGHSHVYWYRQLPEEGLKFMVYLQKENIIDESGMPKERFSAEFPKEGPSILRIQQVVRGDSAAYFCASSIAGGPDYEQYFGPGTRLTVT.